The rows below give T cell receptor beta chains drawn from one sample of a study of T cell responses to AZD1222 COVID-19 vaccine. Assay: immunoSEQ multiplex PCR; the TCRdb copy retains only in-frame clones and omits some. The sample consists of fewer than 150,000 clones, around 88% of them appearing once. The sample here was peripheral blood, taken 28 days after the second AZD1222 dose. These receptors were collected from an adult who received the AZD1222 COVID-19 vaccine. Both conserved end residues are part of each CDR3. D genes are given only for firm matches. Rows give clone size only sometimes, using once, few, many, or a class for an expanded clone.

cdr3_aa cdr3_nt clone_size v_call cdr3_length j_call d_call
CASSFGEPGAEGEQYF TGTGCCAGCAGCTTTGGCGAACCGGGAGCTGAGGGCGAGCAGTACTTC NA TRBV7-9 16 TRBJ2-7 NA
CASSQPGGSGELFF TGTGCCAGTAGTCAGCCCGGGGGCTCCGGGGAGCTGTTTTTT NA TRBV19 14 TRBJ2-2 NA
CASSFGGRGRTDTQYF TGTGCCAGCAGTTTCGGTGGCAGGGGGAGGACAGATACGCAGTATTTT NA TRBV27 16 TRBJ2-3 NA
CASRGQGGTYEQYF TGTGCCAGCAGGGGCCAAGGGGGCACGTACGAGCAGTACTTC NA TRBV25-1 14 TRBJ2-7 TRBD1
CASSIAGARNEQFF TGTGCCAGTAGTATAGCGGGGGCGAGGAATGAGCAGTTCTTC few TRBV19 14 TRBJ2-1 NA
CASSVTGAGGYTF TGTGCCAGCAGTGTAACAGGGGCTGGTGGCTACACCTTC NA TRBV25-1 13 TRBJ1-2 TRBD1
CASSQDFGTGGGEAFF TGTGCCAGCAGCCAAGATTTCGGGACAGGGGGAGGAGAAGCTTTCTTT NA TRBV3-1/TRBV3-2 16 TRBJ1-1 TRBD1
CASSYSGLNQPQHF TGTGCCAGCAGTTACTCCGGGCTTAATCAGCCCCAGCATTTT once TRBV6-5 14 TRBJ1-5 NA
CASSPLDRSDYGYTF TGTGCCAGCTCACCGCTTGACCGCTCCGACTATGGCTACACCTTC NA TRBV18 15 TRBJ1-2 NA
CASSQDAAPYGYTF TGCGCCAGCAGCCAAGACGCAGCCCCCTATGGCTACACCTTC NA TRBV4-1 14 TRBJ1-2 NA
CASGFNGPMNTEAFF TGTGCTAGTGGTTTTAACGGACCAATGAACACTGAAGCTTTCTTT once TRBV12-5 15 TRBJ1-1 NA
CATSDTAGTGRAEQFF TGTGCCACCAGTGATACCGCCGGGACAGGGCGCGCTGAGCAGTTCTTC NA TRBV24-1 16 TRBJ2-1 TRBD1
CASSLQEEGSYGYTF TGTGCCAGCAGCTTACAGGAAGAGGGGTCCTATGGCTACACCTTC few TRBV6-5 15 TRBJ1-2 NA
CASRDSGRARETQYF TGTGCCAGCAGAGATAGCGGGAGGGCCCGGGAGACCCAGTACTTC NA TRBV7-8 15 TRBJ2-5 TRBD2
CATSRGSSTEAFF TGTGCCACCAGCAGAGGGTCGAGCACTGAAGCTTTCTTT NA TRBV15 13 TRBJ1-1 NA
CASSQTRGRDEQYF TGCGCCAGCAGCCAAACGAGGGGGAGGGACGAGCAGTACTTC NA TRBV4-1 14 TRBJ2-7 NA
CASSSGGAGNNEQFF TGTGCCTCCAGTAGCGGGGGGGCCGGTAATAATGAGCAGTTCTTC NA TRBV24-1 15 TRBJ2-1 TRBD2
CASSLTGPEGYGYTF TGTGCCAGCAGCTTAACTGGCCCTGAAGGCTATGGCTACACCTTC NA TRBV7-3 15 TRBJ1-2 NA
CASSFNFPDGVGNTIYF TGTGCCAGCAGCTTTAACTTTCCTGATGGTGTTGGAAACACCATATATTTT once TRBV7-6 17 TRBJ1-3 NA
CSVGRGVNTGELFF TGCAGCGTTGGGCGGGGGGTGAACACCGGGGAGCTGTTTTTT NA TRBV29-1 14 TRBJ2-2 TRBD2
CASSHLAGGQYNEQFF TGTGCCAGCAGCCATTTAGCGGGAGGGCAGTACAATGAGCAGTTCTTC NA TRBV5-6 16 TRBJ2-1 TRBD2
CASSQPGGNTIYF TGTGCCAGCAGCCAGCCAGGTGGAAACACCATATATTTT NA TRBV14 13 TRBJ1-3 NA
CASSERPGTTYEQYF TGTGCCAGCAGCGAGCGGCCCGGGACAACCTACGAGCAGTACTTC few TRBV27 15 TRBJ2-7 NA
CASTGGGGALNEQFF TGTGCCAGCACCGGGGGGGGCGGGGCCCTCAATGAGCAGTTCTTC NA TRBV27 15 TRBJ2-1 TRBD2
CSVEVATGSEKLFF TGCAGCGTTGAAGTAGCTACAGGCAGCGAAAAACTGTTTTTT NA TRBV29-1 14 TRBJ1-4 NA
CASSFSRGAEAFF TGTGCCAGCAGCTTTTCGCGGGGGGCTGAAGCTTTCTTT NA TRBV11-2 13 TRBJ1-1 NA
CASSEERGHYEQYF TGTGCCAGCAGCGAAGAGAGGGGACACTACGAGCAGTACTTC NA TRBV13 14 TRBJ2-7 NA
CASSLASGNTIYF TGTGCCAGCAGCTTAGCTTCTGGAAACACCATATATTTT NA TRBV7-2 13 TRBJ1-3 NA
CASSLTEGGELFF TGTGCCAGCAGTCTTACGGAGGGAGGGGAACTGTTTTTT NA TRBV27 13 TRBJ1-4 NA
CASGTGGPNTQYF TGCGCCAGCGGGACGGGAGGGCCAAATACGCAGTATTTT NA TRBV4-1 13 TRBJ2-3 TRBD2
CASRLSQGSEAFF TGTGCCAGCAGGTTATCGCAGGGGTCTGAAGCTTTCTTT once TRBV7-9 13 TRBJ1-1 NA
CSVGQDYGYTF TGCAGCGTCGGACAAGACTATGGCTACACCTTC NA TRBV29-1 11 TRBJ1-2 NA
CASSLRQGQGGELFF TGTGCCAGCAGCTTGCGACAGGGGCAGGGCGGGGAGCTGTTTTTT NA TRBV21-1 15 TRBJ2-2 NA
CASSPEGAGDYEQYF TGTGCCAGCAGTCCCGAGGGGGCGGGGGACTACGAGCAGTACTTC NA TRBV27 15 TRBJ2-7 NA
CASSSGFNTLHF TGTGCCAGCAGCTCAGGGTTTAACACCCTCCACTTT NA TRBV7-9 12 TRBJ1-6 NA
CASSLGVASGSYNEQFF TGTGCCAGCAGCTTAGGGGTCGCTAGCGGGAGCTACAATGAGCAGTTCTTC NA TRBV7-6 17 TRBJ2-1 TRBD2
CASRPGTATYEQYF TGTGCCAGCAGACCCGGGACGGCCACCTACGAGCAGTACTTC NA TRBV28 14 TRBJ2-7 NA